This T cell receptor (beta chain) was captured in a study of tumor-infiltrating lymphocytes in primary liver carcinoma. Overall study: Patients included men and women of 30 to 69 years. Read depth, roughly 3.65 to 7.13 million productive TCRbeta reads, did not differ significantly between tissues.

The V gene lost 2 bases and the J gene lost 7 bases, with 14 bases spanning the gap. The CDR3 is 13 amino acids. CDR1 and CDR2 from the germline V gene are SQVTM and ANQGSEA. This clonotype was seen at least ten times. With around 500 ng total RNA as template and a constant-region primer, TCR beta cDNA was made. Employing slightly modified ARM-PCR, three nested multiplex PCR rounds were run, and these gave rise to the TCR beta libraries. In the first two PCR rounds, TRBV1-TRBV30 forward primers were paired with a C-beta reverse primer, and each round lasted about 10 cycles. From the multiplex PCR reads, TCRdb called clonotypes with MiXCR, one entry per CDR3 protein. Among about 310,000 distinct CDR3 sequences listed, nearly 60% were seen once. Unsorted whole blood served as the source of blood RNA, and germline DNA was extracted as well.

The origin of this receptor is a woman aged 30 to 39 with primary liver carcinoma and hepatitis B virus infection. The rearrangement joins TRBV29-1 to TRBJ1-1; D call uncertain. Sequencing used peripheral blood. CDR3 amino acids: CSVEKDFSVEAFF. The CDR3 bases are TGCAGCGTTGAAAAAGATTTTTCGGTTGAAGCTTTCTTT.